Shown below are 31 T cell receptor beta chains from a single sample sequenced in a study of T cells in Graves' hyperthyroidism and ophthalmopathy. Amplified TCR beta CDR3 regions came from RNA transcripts. During a first-round RT-PCR of the TCR CDR3, the HTBI primer set was used. MiXCR was run by TCRdb on the multiplex PCR reads, yielding one entry per CDR3 protein. The sample includes around 540,000 distinct CDR3 sequences, 40% to 55% of them seen just once. The sample comprised peripheral blood or thyroid tissue (not recorded which). The receptor source for this set is a young woman with Graves' hyperthyroidism.

Worth noting for this clonotype: A read error may explain this, as a much larger clone is one base away. The CDR3 reads CGVMTVNYEQYF. CDR3 in DNA: TGCGGCGTGATGACGGTGAATTACGAGCAGTACTTC. This sequence joins TRBV29-1 and TRBJ2-7; D uncertain. This CDR3 region has 12 residues. Germline V lookup: CDR1 SQVTM, CDR2 ANQGSEA.

In this sample, this clonotype turned up once. This CDR3 is missing its conserved last phenylalanine or tryptophan, likely due to a read error. The chain couples TRBV25-1 to TRBJ2-7, with D perhaps TRBD1 (5 bases). This CDR3 has 13 residues. The germline gives CDR1 MGHDK, CDR2 SYGVNS. This CDR3 reads CAGSVGAPYEQYL. The CDR3 DNA reads as TGTGCCGGCAGTGTTGGGGCGCCCTACGAGCAGTACCTC.

The chain combines TRBV10-3 with TRBJ2-2, with 7 bases aligning to TRBD1. Trimming at V came to 8 bases and at J to 1 base, leaving 10 bases not matched to a gene. The germline V gene encodes CDR1 ENHRY and CDR2 SYGVKD. CDR3 size: 16 residues. The CDR3 loop reads CAIGAGTAKNTGELFF. In nucleotides, the CDR3 is TGTGCCATCGGGGCAGGGACAGCCAAGAACACCGGGGAGCTGTTTTTT.

The rearrangement joins TRBV15 to TRBJ1-4, with TRBD1 identical over 7 bases. Germline trimming cut 3 bases from V and 4 bases from J; bases unmatched to any gene: 5. This CDR3 is 15 amino acids long. CDR1 is LNHNV, CDR2 YYDKDF, per germline (reference sequence). The CDR3 sequence is CATSSEGTDNEKLFF. The CDR3 nucleotides read TGTGCCACCAGCAGTGAAGGGACAGATAATGAAAAACTGTTTTTT.

This clonotype was counted only a few times. V is TRBV25-1 and J is TRBJ1-1; no clear D gene. Germline values: CDR1 MGHDK, CDR2 SYGVNS. The CDR3 extends over 12 amino acids. V was pared by 5 bases and J by 4 bases, with 8 bases between. The CDR3 DNA reads TGTGCCAGCAGTTGGTGGGGCACTGAAGCTTTCTTT. Its protein product is CASSWWGTEAFF.

This chain's CDR3 is CASSLAEARKQFF. Written as DNA, the CDR3 is TGTGCCAGCAGCTTGGCCGAAGCGCGGAAGCAGTTCTTC. The chain has TRBV5-4 and TRBJ2-5; D gene uncertain. The J call may not be correct, given that the DNA end is closer to TRBJ2-1. Per the germline V gene, CDR1 is SGHNT and CDR2 is YYREEE (reference sequence). This CDR3 is built from 13 residues.

This clonotype was seen a handful of times. V usage is TRBV19 and J usage is TRBJ1-6, with D maybe TRBD1 (6 bases). The germline V and J ends were trimmed by 3 bases and 8 bases, with 14 bases remaining between them. Per the germline V gene, CDR1 is LNHDA and CDR2 is SQIVND (reference sequence). This CDR3 region has 15 residues. CDR3 loop: CASSITRGSDSPLHF. The DNA of the CDR3 is TGTGCCAGTAGTATTACAAGGGGGAGTGATTCACCCCTCCACTTT.

A few counts support this clonotype. This chain joins TRBV29-1 and TRBJ1-1; 7 positions match TRBD1. The ends lost 7 bases at V and 1 base at J; junction bases unmatched: 3. CDR1 and CDR2 (germline): SQVTM, ANQGSEA. CDR3 length: 12 amino acids. CDR3 region: CSADRRNTEAFF. CDR3 nucleotides: TGCAGCGCGGACAGGAGGAACACTGAAGCTTTCTTT.

The rearrangement links TRBV9 to TRBJ1-2; D possibly corresponds to TRBD1 (5 bases). Per the germline V gene, CDR1 is SGDLS and CDR2 is YYNGEE. The CDR3 totals 12 residues. Trimming cost V 0 bases and J 7 bases, with 7 bases left between them. Written as DNA, the CDR3 is TGTGCCAGCAGCGTAGTAGGGGCTGGCTACACCTTC. The encoded protein is CASSVVGAGYTF.

The chain links TRBV12-5 to TRBJ1-1, with D possibly being TRBD1 (5 bases). In germline, CDR1 is LGHNT, CDR2 FRNRAP. Between the trimmed V and J ends, which lost 7 bases and 5 bases, there was a span of 14 bases. This CDR3 is built from 13 residues. The CDR3 spells CASEPGLRTEAFF. CDR3 sequence (DNA): TGTGCTAGTGAGCCAGGGTTACGAACTGAAGCTTTCTTT.

The chain joins TRBV10-3 to TRBJ2-7; tentative D call: TRBD1 (6 bases). This CDR3 region has 12 residues. Per germline, CDR1 ENHRY and CDR2 SYGVKD. Trimming left V 10 bases short and J 1 base short, with 11 bases between. CDR3 protein: CASGGQSYEQYF. CDR3 DNA: TGTGCCAGCGGAGGACAGTCCTACGAGCAGTACTTC.

The chain links TRBV14 to TRBJ1-1, with TRBD1 matching 9 bases. Per the germline V gene, CDR1 is SGHDN and CDR2 is FVKESK. This CDR3 comprises 13 residues. V trimming: 6 bases; J trimming: 3 bases; junction bases outside the gene matches: 2. The CDR3 sequence: CASRGQGYTEAFF. CDR3 bases: TGTGCCAGCAGGGGACAGGGCTACACTGAAGCTTTCTTT.

This clonotype was counted at least ten times. V is TRBV7-9 and J is TRBJ1-1, with 9 bases lining up with TRBD1. With 8 bases clipped from V and 1 base from J, the junction kept 5 bases outside the gene matches. The length of the CDR3 is 14 residues. Germline values: CDR1 SEHNR, CDR2 FQNEAQ (reference sequence). As DNA, the CDR3 is TGTGCCAGCGGAGGACAGGGGACGAACACTGAAGCTTTCTTT. It translates to CASGGQGTNTEAFF.

The chain joins TRBV24-1 to TRBJ1-2, with 7 bases fitting TRBD1. The germline gives CDR1 KGHDR, CDR2 SFDVKD. V lost 3 bases to trimming and J lost 12 bases; unmatched junction nucleotides: 9. CDR3 size: 13 residues. In nucleotides, the CDR3 is TGTGCCACCAGTGATGCGGGACAGTCTTCGGACACCTTC. It translates to CATSDAGQSSDTF.

The chain recombines TRBV25-1 with TRBJ1-6; 10 bases agree with TRBD1. CDR3 size: 14 residues. The germline V gene encodes CDR1 MGHDK and CDR2 SYGVNS. With V trimmed by 7 bases and J by 8 bases, 5 bases remained unmatched. CDR3 in DNA: TGTGCCAGCAAGAGAGGACAGGGGGATTCACCCCTCCACTTT. Amino acid sequence: CASKRGQGDSPLHF.

As concerns this clonotype: The CDR3 end shows no conserved phenylalanine or tryptophan, and so a read error is likely. It is unclear where the CDR3 begins or ends on the DNA, so no DNA is shown, and the CDR3 is as TCRdb lists it. V gene TRBV7-9 combines with J gene TRBJ1-2; the table assigns TRBD1, which was not confirmed against the DNA. The V gene's germline CDR1 is SEHNR and CDR2 FQNEAQ (reference sequence). The CDR3 adds up to 10 amino acids, both ends counted. The CDR3 sequence: CASSRHPPQY.

This clonotype was recorded at least ten times. The V gene is TRBV29-1, the J gene TRBJ1-2; D may be TRBD1 (5 bases). The CDR3 consists of 13 residues. CDR1 is SQVTM, CDR2 ANQGSEA, per germline. The ends were cut back, 4 bases at V and 0 bases at J, with 9 bases in the middle. CDR3 DNA sequence: TGCAGCGTTGGAAAGGGGTCTAACTATGGCTACACCTTC. Translating gives CSVGKGSNYGYTF. The full variable domain, completed using reference TRBV29-1 and TRBJ1-2, is SAVISQKPSRDICQRGTSLTIQCQVDSQVTMMFWYRQQPGQSLTLIATANQGSEATYESGFVIDKFPISRPNLTFSTLTVSNMSPEDSSIYLCSVGKGSNYGYTFGSGTRLTVV.

V usage is TRBV6-4 and J usage is TRBJ1-2; perhaps TRBD1 as D (6 bases). Germline V gene sequence: CDR1 MRHNA, CDR2 SNTAGT. V lost 5 bases, J lost 7 bases, and 11 bases lay in between. This CDR3 spans 12 amino acids. CDR3 protein: CASSLKGGGYTF. CDR3 nucleotide sequence: TGTGCCAGCAGTCTCAAAGGGGGTGGCTACACCTTC.

This clonotype was seen many times. The genes are TRBV29-1 and TRBJ1-4; D possibly corresponds to TRBD1 (5 bases). The germline V gene has CDR1 SQVTM and CDR2 ANQGSEA. Between the trimmed V and J ends, which lost 1 base and 8 bases, there was a span of 11 bases. CDR3 length equals 13 residues. CDR3 in DNA: TGCAGCGTTGAAGGAGGGGCAAGCGAAAAACTGTTTTTT. This sequence encodes CSVEGGASEKLFF.

The V gene is TRBV7-3, the J gene TRBJ2-7, with 9 nucleotides matching TRBD1. The length of the CDR3 is 15 residues. Germline V gene lookup returns CDR1 SGHTA and CDR2 FQGTGA. V gave up 6 bases and J gave up 4 bases; unmatched junction bases: 10. The CDR3 region has the DNA TGTGCCAGCAGTTCAATAGGGACAGGGATTTACGAGCAGTACTTC. Amino acid sequence: CASSSIGTGIYEQYF.

The chain uses TRBV25-1 and TRBJ1-1, with D uncertain. V was trimmed by 11 bases and J by 4 bases, leaving 17 bases between them. This CDR3 has 13 residues. Germline CDR1 and CDR2: MGHDK and SYGVNS. CDR3 amino acids: CAWSEGLGTEAFF. In DNA, the CDR3 is TGTGCCTGGAGCGAGGGTTTGGGCACTGAAGCTTTCTTT.

This clonotype was recorded many times. The chain links TRBV6-6 to TRBJ2-5, with D tentatively TRBD2 (5 bases). This CDR3 comprises 12 residues. Germline CDR1 reads MNHNY; CDR2 reads SVGAGI (reference sequence). The ends were cut back, 8 bases at V and 5 bases at J, with 12 bases in the middle. CDR3 DNA: TGTGCCAGCCGCTCTCCGGGGGAGACCCAGTACTTC. It codes for CASRSPGETQYF.

This clonotype was detected only once. CDR3: CASSGRTGSYEQYF. CDR3 coding DNA: TGCGCCAGCAGCGGACGGACGGGCTCCTACGAGCAGTACTTC. The gene calls are TRBV5-1 and TRBJ2-7; the D is unclear. The germline V and J ends were trimmed by 4 bases and 0 bases, with 11 bases remaining between them. The CDR3 is 14 residues long. Per germline, CDR1 SGHRS and CDR2 YFSETQ.

This clonotype was seen more than once but under ten times. J is TRBJ1-5 and V is TRBV6-1; no definite D call. Trimming removed 7 bases at V and 5 bases at J, with 9 bases between. This CDR3 is 12 amino acids long. Per germline, CDR1 MNHNS and CDR2 SASEGT. CDR3 in amino acids: CASKERYQPQHF. The CDR3 DNA is TGTGCCAGCAAGGAAAGGTATCAGCCCCAGCATTTT.

The chain combines TRBV2 with TRBJ1-1, with D unresolved. V was clipped by 6 bases and J by 3 bases, with 11 bases between them. Germline values: CDR1 SNHLY, CDR2 FYNNEI. The CDR3 extends over 13 amino acids. The CDR3 region has the DNA TGTGCCAGCAGACCCCCAAGCTACACTGAAGCTTTCTTT. Its translation is CASRPPSYTEAFF.

This clonotype was counted between two and nine times. The V and J genes are TRBV7-8 and TRBJ1-2; D might be TRBD1 (5 bases). This CDR3 has 16 residues. CDR1 is SGHVS and CDR2 is FQNEAQ in the germline V gene. Trimming took 6 bases from V and 7 from J, leaving 24 bases between them. The DNA of the CDR3 is TGTGCCAGCAGTATCTTGCCGGGACTCCCGAAGGGTGGCTACACCTTC. Its translation: CASSILPGLPKGGYTF.

The chain recombines TRBV2 with TRBJ2-7, with D possibly matching TRBD1 (6 bases). This CDR3 comprises 14 residues. V lost 2 bases and J lost 4, with 12 bases in between. Germline CDR1 is SNHLY and CDR2 is FYNNEI. CDR3 in DNA: TGTGCCAGCAGTGAACAGGGGAATCTGTACGAGCAGTACTTC. As protein: CASSEQGNLYEQYF.

The rearrangement joins TRBV7-9 to TRBJ2-7; tentative D call: TRBD1 (7 bases). The germline V gene encodes CDR1 SEHNR and CDR2 FQNEAQ (reference sequence). This CDR3 contains 15 residues. The V gene lost 5 bases and the J gene lost 4 bases, with 18 bases spanning the gap. This CDR3 reads CASSVGNRGGYEQYF. The CDR3 DNA sequence: TGTGCCAGCAGCGTAGGCAACAGGGGAGGTTACGAGCAGTACTTC.

This clonotype has only a few counts. The chain couples TRBV2 to TRBJ1-2; 9 bases agree with TRBD1. Losses at the gene ends were 5 bases for V and 8 bases for J; bases not matched to a gene: 9. The germline CDR1 and CDR2 sequences are SNHLY and FYNNEI. This CDR3 has 14 amino acids. The CDR3 DNA sequence: TGTGCCAGCAGTTGGCGGACAGGGGAGGAAGGCTACACCTTC. Translated: CASSWRTGEEGYTF. Filled out from reference TRBV2 and TRBJ1-2, the complete variable domain reads EPEVTQTPSHQVTQMGQEVILRCVPISNHLYFYWYRQILGQKVEFLVSFYNNEISEKSEIFDDQFSVERPDGSNFTLKIRSTKLEDSAMYFCASSWRTGEEGYTFGSGTRLTVV.

Details on this clonotype: The junction differs from germline at one of its ends, possibly a read error. V is TRBV10-3 and J is TRBJ2-6; 7 bases map to TRBD1. The CDR3 runs 13 residues. CDR1 is ENHRY, CDR2 SYGVKD, per germline. In DNA, the CDR3 is TGTGCCGCCGGACAGGAAGGGGGCAACGTCCTGACTTTC. Residues: CAAGQEGGNVLTF.

This clonotype was seen a handful of times. The chain carries TRBV25-1 and TRBJ1-2; 7 nucleotides line up with TRBD1. This CDR3 contains 15 residues. V was pared by 5 bases and J by 5 bases, with 11 bases of the junction left unmatched. The germline CDR1 and CDR2 sequences are MGHDK and SYGVNS. The CDR3 DNA is TGTGCCAGCAGTTACGGCAGGGGGTATACTTATGGCTACACCTTC. It is translated as CASSYGRGYTYGYTF.